This T cell receptor (beta chain) was retrieved from a study of control samples from healthy donors and cancer patients (dated by TCRdb to 2018 to 2020). Receptors were amplified or captured by the immunoSEQ multiplex PCR assay. The immuneACCESS repertoire file appears here via TCRdb, limited to in-frame rearrangements. These files lack a portion of the clones; in checked studies, under half of the deficit traces to unresolved V genes, and the cause of the others is not known. Within this sample are around 130,000 clones, with about 89% of them counted one time only. Of the sample, approximately 39% falls within the top ten clones. About this clone: Its antigen is still unknown. No qualities accompany the bases; no much larger clone lies one base away.

This sequence was found in a man aged 50-60 years in good health. The sequencing input was blood.

The nucleotides read TGTGCCAGCAGTGCGGGGGGCTATGGCTACACCTTC. Its protein product is CASSAGGYGYTF. The sequence links TRBV25-1 to TRBJ1-2; the D gene is perhaps TRBD1, from 5 matching bases. Including the terminal cysteine and phenylalanine, the CDR3 comprises 12 residues. Solely the CDR3 DNA is kept, with 36 bases framed from the first base. Based on the germline V gene, the CDR1 and CDR2 sequences are MGHDK and SYGVNS. V and J lose 4 bases and 4 bases, and a span of 7 bases separates them.